This TCR beta chain was captured in a study of blood T cells in healthy people across ages. General observations from the study: Whereas aged donors had fewer naive CD4+ cells, long-lived donors had more of them and higher diversity.

Germline assignment: CDR1 SGHRS and CDR2 YFSETQ. The CDR3 is made up of 14 amino acids. V lost 3 bases to trimming and J lost 2 bases, with 10 bases between them. This clonotype was counted at least ten times. No antigen is known for it. Next came a second PCR, run for about 6 to 11 cycles, which used a sample-barcoded 5' primer along with a J-beta primer mix. TCRdb fed the 5' RACE reads into MiXCR, producing one record per CDR3 protein. The data show about 1.6 million distinct CDR3 sequences, about 32% seen once. This sequence was found in a woman aged 30 to 39 in good health. The chain links TRBV5-1 to TRBJ2-3; possible D gene TRBD2, 6 bases. The sample consisted of blood. The CDR3, as DNA: TGCGCCAGCAGCTCTACGGGGGACACAGATACGCAGTATTTT. Protein: CASSSTGDTDTQYF.